The sequence of this T cell receptor (beta chain) was determined in a study of cytomegalovirus exposure and HLA in healthy donors. Study conclusions and caveats: Reports state that TCR beta sequences accurately predicted most subjects' HLA-A and HLA-B alleles.

With regard to this clone: Its antigen is undetermined.

The PCR ran on 60 Vbeta and 13 Jbeta primers. The protocol was immunoSEQ multiplex PCR, while the TCRdb copy is restricted to in-frame clones and leaves out a portion. In the table there are 100,000 to 150,000 clones, about 70% of which are singletons. There are 15 residues in the CDR3. Trimming took off 2 bases at V and 1 base at J, with 9 bases between the two ends. Germline loops: CDR1 MNHEY, CDR2 SVGAGI. The sequencing input was PBMCs. The source of this sequence is a woman aged 60-75 years in good health and CMV-seropositive. The chain uses TRBV6-5 and TRBJ2-4; unclear D gene. CDR3 bases: TGTGCCAGCAGTTACGTCCCCCCGGCCAAAAACATTCAGTACTTC. It is translated as CASSYVPPAKNIQYF.